Many counts were recorded for the clone carrying this T cell receptor beta chain. Its antigen is still unknown. From the reads, TCRdb called clonotypes with MiXCR, one entry per CDR3 protein. Among around 260,000 distinct CDR3 sequences listed, approximately 10% were seen once. This entry is derived from a study of T cell repertoires in cytomegalovirus infection. Overall study context: CMV infection together with matching HLA type was indicated by public TCR beta signatures.

Study outcomes and limitations: In two of eight donors, the top clonotype was HLA-C-restricted CMV-specific. The cumulative frequency of public TCR beta families distinguished individuals who carried CMV together with the relevant HLA.

CDR1 and CDR2 (germline): SGHRS, YFSETQ. This CDR3 contains 13 residues. V was clipped by 2 bases and J by 7 bases, with 12 bases between them. The chain is built from TRBV5-1 and TRBJ1-2, with D tentatively TRBD1 (5 bases). Source material: PBMCs. This sequence was found in a human donor in good health (CMV status not recorded). Some clones in this sample may be carry-over from other donors' samples. The CDR3 DNA sequence: TGCGCCAGCAGCTTCCTGACAGACGGTGGCTACACCTTC. Translated: CASSFLTDGGYTF. The full variable domain, with the rest looked up from reference TRBV5-1 and TRBJ1-2, is KAGVTQTPRYLIKTRGQQVTLSCSPISGHRSVSWYQQTPGQGLQFLFEYFSETQRNKGNFPGRFSGRQFSNSRSEMNVSTLELGDSALYLCASSFLTDGGYTFGSGTRLTVV.